This T cell receptor beta chain derives from a study of identical twins' blood T cells. This clonotype was detected only a few times. No antigen is known for it. At one boundary the junction diverges from the germline segment, which might be a read error. TCR cDNA libraries came from RNA via a modified published protocol. TCRdb redid the calling of the 5' RACE reads with MiXCR, one entry per CDR3 protein. The data hold 350,000 to 400,000 distinct CDR3 sequences, with about 28% observed a single time. Study-level findings and limits: Each donor's most abundant TCRbeta clonotypes shared more CDR3 sequences with her twin than unrelated donors.

Three pairs of healthy female monozygous twins were the donors. All three twin pairs grew up together with likely shared infections and vaccines. The germline V gene has CDR1 SQVTM and CDR2 ANQGSEA. The CDR3 totals 10 residues. Sequenced input: PBMCs. This receptor was taken from a woman aged 18 to 50 in good health. The chain joins TRBV29-1 to TRBJ1-2; no reliable D call. CDR3 in DNA: TGCAGCTTTGACGGACATGGCTACACCTTC. Translation gives CSFDGHGYTF.